These 22 T cell receptor beta chains share one sample of origin, sequenced in a study of OX40 agonist ivuxolimab in advanced cancers. Some clones are missing from TCRdb's copy, which holds only in-frame ones; the method was immunoSEQ multiplex PCR. The table has about 80,000 clones, over 80% seen once. The sequencing used CD4+ or CD8+ T cells sorted from blood, collected in a trial of the OX40 agonist ivuxolimab. The receptors were gathered from an adult with an advanced solid tumor such as melanoma, head and neck, liver or kidney cancer.

This chain uses TRBV18 with TRBJ1-2, with 8 nucleotides matching TRBD1. This CDR3 contains 16 residues. Germline V gene data show CDR1 as KGHSH and CDR2 as LQKENI. V trimming: 3 bases; J trimming: 0 bases; junction bases outside the gene matches: 6. The CDR3 protein is CASSPGTGGANYGYTF. CDR3 nucleotide sequence: TGTGCCAGCTCACCGGGGACAGGAGGGGCTAACTATGGCTACACCTTC. The full variable domain, rest sourced from reference TRBV18 and TRBJ1-2, is NAGVMQNPRHLVRRRGQEARLRCSPMKGHSHVYWYRQLPEEGLKFMVYLQKENIIDESGMPKERFSAEFPKEGPSILRIQQVVRGDSAAYFCASSPGTGGANYGYTFGSGTRLTVV.

The chain joins TRBV7-2 to TRBJ2-3, with D maybe TRBD1 (5 bases). The CDR3 is 17 amino acids. Per the germline V gene, CDR1 is SGHTA and CDR2 is FQGNSA. V gave up 5 bases and J gave up 4 bases, with 22 bases separating them. The CDR3 DNA is TGTGCCAGCAGCCCCGTAACCCAGGGTAATAATCCAGATACGCAGTATTTT. It translates to CASSPVTQGNNPDTQYF.

This clone was counted once. The J gene is TRBJ1-1, the V gene TRBV28, with TRBD1 identical over 10 bases. The CDR3 length is 15 residues. Germline-derived CDR1 and CDR2 are MDHEN and SYDVKM. Trimming removed 4 bases from V and 5 bases from J; junction bases left unmatched: 7. The CDR3 DNA sequence: TGTGCCAGCAGTTCAACGGGACAGGGGAGAACTGAAGCTTTCTTT. Translating it yields CASSSTGQGRTEAFF.

V usage is TRBV15 and J usage is TRBJ2-3; weak D call: TRBD2 (7 bases). The V gene lost 1 base and the J gene lost 2 bases, with 10 bases spanning the gap. There are 15 residues in the CDR3. Germline CDR1 reads LNHNV; CDR2 reads YYDKDF (reference sequence). The chain's CDR3 is CATSRAGGPTDTQYF. In nucleotides, the CDR3 is TGTGCCACCAGCAGAGCGGGGGGCCCCACAGATACGCAGTATTTT.

The gene calls are TRBV6-1 and TRBJ1-4; a possible D gene is TRBD1 (5 bases). The CDR3 totals 17 residues. Germline-derived CDR1 and CDR2 are MNHNS and SASEGT. V lost 2 bases and J lost 3, with 16 bases in between. CDR3 residues: CASSERQFPQPNEKLFF. CDR3 nucleotides: TGTGCCAGCAGTGAAAGACAGTTCCCCCAACCTAATGAAAAACTGTTTTTT.

This chain uses TRBV6-5 with TRBJ1-2; TRBD1 agrees at 7 bases. The CDR3 is 15 amino acids. Trimming took 2 bases from V and 0 from J; bases not matched to a gene: 3. Germline V gene lookup returns CDR1 MNHEY and CDR2 SVGAGI. CDR3 amino acids: CASSYGDRPNYGYTF. The CDR3, as DNA: TGTGCCAGCAGTTACGGGGACAGACCTAACTATGGCTACACCTTC.

The J gene is TRBJ1-4, the V gene TRBV30; D is undetermined. V was pared by 5 bases and J by 0 bases, with 7 bases between. This CDR3 is built from 13 residues. The germline V gene encodes CDR1 GTSNPN and CDR2 SVGIG (reference sequence). The CDR3 DNA reads TGTGCCTGGGCGGGTCCAACTAATGAAAAACTGTTTTTT. Protein product: CAWAGPTNEKLFF. The full variable domain, completed using reference TRBV30 and TRBJ1-4, is SQTIHQWPATLVQPVGSPLSLECTVEGTSNPNLYWYRQAAGRGLQLLFYSVGIGQISSEVPQNLSASRPQDRQFILSSKKLLLSDSGFYLCAWAGPTNEKLFFGSGTQLSVL.

The chain recombines TRBV5-4 with TRBJ2-2; D may be TRBD1 or TRBD2 (6 bases each). V shed 4 bases and J shed 4 bases, with 11 bases lying between them. The CDR3 sequence is 14 residues long. Germline lookup yields CDR1 SGHNT and CDR2 YYREEE (reference sequence). CDR3 residues: CASSGGLSTGELFF. DNA of the CDR3: TGTGCCAGCAGCGGGGGGCTGAGCACCGGGGAGCTGTTTTTT. The entire variable domain, with the rest obtained from reference TRBV5-4 and TRBJ2-2, is as follows: ETGVTQSPTHLIKTRGQQVTLRCSSQSGHNTVSWYQQALGQGPQFIFQYYREEENGRGNFPPRFSGLQFPNYSSELNVNALELDDSALYLCASSGGLSTGELFFGEGSRLTVL.

The rearrangement joins TRBV6-6 to TRBJ2-7; perhaps TRBD1 as D (6 bases). V was clipped by 2 bases and J by 2 bases, with 7 bases between them. The CDR3 covers 13 residues. The V gene's germline CDR1 is MNHNY and CDR2 SVGAGI (reference sequence). CDR3 in amino acids: CASSYRTAYEQYF. The CDR3 DNA is TGTGCCAGCAGTTACCGGACAGCCTACGAGCAGTACTTC.

The V call is TRBV19, the J call TRBJ1-3; D gene uncertain. Trimming removed 4 bases at V and 4 bases at J, with 11 bases between. This CDR3 is 14 amino acids long. The germline gives CDR1 LNHDA, CDR2 SQIVND (reference sequence). The CDR3 DNA reads as TGTGCCAGTAGTAGGAACGATGGGGGAAACACCATATATTTT. Residues: CASSRNDGGNTIYF.

This clone was observed a few times. V is TRBV7-6 and J is TRBJ2-3, with D uncertain. Germline V gene data show CDR1 as SGHVS and CDR2 as FNYEAQ. Trimming shortened V by 2 bases and J by 2 bases, and 11 bases separated the two germline ends. This CDR3 spans 15 amino acids. CDR3 nucleotide sequence: TGTGCCAGCAGCTTATCCACTCTTAACACAGATACGCAGTATTTT. Protein product: CASSLSTLNTDTQYF.

The chain couples TRBV2 to TRBJ2-3; tentative D call: TRBD2 (7 bases). Germline V gene lookup returns CDR1 SNHLY and CDR2 FYNNEI. Trimming pared 10 bases from V and 7 bases from J, leaving 21 bases between. This CDR3 is built from 14 residues. The CDR3 is CATHGGGDRNTQYF. The CDR3 DNA reads TGTGCCACCCATGGAGGGGGGGATCGAAATACGCAGTATTTT.

The CDR3 protein is CASSEMGSNQPQHF. Written as DNA, the CDR3 is TGCGCCAGCAGCGAAATGGGGAGCAATCAGCCCCAGCATTTT. The rearrangement uses TRBV5-1 and TRBJ1-5; D ambiguous. CDR1 SGHRS and CDR2 YFSETQ come from the germline V gene. V was shortened by 4 bases and J by 1 base, with 9 bases between the two germline ends. This CDR3 has 14 residues. Full variable domain (outside the CDR3, taken from reference TRBV5-1 and TRBJ1-5): KAGVTQTPRYLIKTRGQQVTLSCSPISGHRSVSWYQQTPGQGLQFLFEYFSETQRNKGNFPGRFSGRQFSNSRSEMNVSTLELGDSALYLCASSEMGSNQPQHFGDGTRLSIL.

V and J are TRBV29-1 and TRBJ2-5; 8 bases are a match to TRBD2. Germline V gives CDR1 SQVTM, CDR2 ANQGSEA. The CDR3 is made up of 12 amino acids. V shed 5 bases and J 3 bases; nucleotides not matched to a gene: 2. The CDR3 is CSVTSGEETQYF. The CDR3 DNA reads TGCAGCGTTACTAGCGGAGAAGAGACCCAGTACTTC. The whole variable domain, remainder taken from reference TRBV29-1 and TRBJ2-5, is SAVISQKPSRDICQRGTSLTIQCQVDSQVTMMFWYRQQPGQSLTLIATANQGSEATYESGFVIDKFPISRPNLTFSTLTVSNMSPEDSSIYLCSVTSGEETQYFGPGTRLLVL.

The rearrangement links TRBV7-6 to TRBJ2-2; D is ambiguous. Trimming took 1 base from V and 7 from J, leaving 13 bases between them. The V gene's germline CDR1 is SGHVS and CDR2 FNYEAQ. The CDR3 totals 15 residues. The CDR3 nucleotides are TGTGCCAGCAGCTTAGTCGTCGGAAACCACGGGGAGCTGTTTTTT. It codes for CASSLVVGNHGELFF.

This clone is a singleton in its sample. The chain couples TRBV6-5 to TRBJ1-5; D is possibly TRBD1 (6 bases). Trimming left V 3 bases short and J 0 bases short, with 9 bases between. The CDR3 has 15 amino acids. Germline CDR1 is MNHEY and CDR2 is SVGAGI. The CDR3 reads CASSYKGGSNQPQHF. CDR3 nucleotide sequence: TGTGCCAGCAGTTATAAGGGGGGTAGCAATCAGCCCCAGCATTTT.

J is TRBJ2-7 and V is TRBV9; 8 bases map to TRBD1. CDR3 size: 16 residues. V lost 6 bases and J lost 6; bases outside the gene matches: 17. The germline V gene encodes CDR1 SGDLS and CDR2 YYNGEE. In DNA, the CDR3 is TGTGCCAGCACCGAAGATGCGGGACAGGATTCAGGCGAGCAGTACTTC. This sequence encodes CASTEDAGQDSGEQYF.

This clone was observed a few times. This sequence joins TRBV6-6 and TRBJ2-7, with TRBD1 matching over 9 bases. Trimming removed 2 bases from V and 2 bases from J; junction bases left unmatched: 1. This CDR3 spans 14 amino acids. Germline CDR1 reads MNHNY; CDR2 reads SVGAGI (reference sequence). The CDR3 DNA sequence: TGTGCCAGCAGTTACGGGACAGGGACCTACGAGCAGTACTTC. Translating gives CASSYGTGTYEQYF.

This sequence joins TRBV4-3 and TRBJ1-4; 7 nucleotides align to TRBD1. Germline values: CDR1 LGHNA, CDR2 YSLEER. CDR3 size: 17 residues. V trimming: 4 bases; J trimming: 0 bases; junction bases outside the gene matches: 8. The DNA for the CDR3 is TGCGCCAGCAGCCGACTTACGGGGACAGCAACTAATGAAAAACTGTTTTTT. This encodes CASSRLTGTATNEKLFF.

Notes on this clone: At one boundary the junction diverges from the germline segment, which might be a read error. The rearrangement uses TRBV23-1 and TRBJ2-3; 8 nucleotides line up with TRBD1. TRBV23-1 is an ORF, with its function uncertain. The CDR3 loop spans 13 amino acids. The CDR3: CASSQSTGWTGHF. In DNA, the CDR3 is TGCGCCAGCAGTCAATCTACCGGTTGGACAGGGCACTTT.

The chain uses TRBV5-1 and TRBJ2-5; 12 bases are a match to TRBD2. The J segment lost 6 bases and the V segment lost 5 bases, leaving 11 bases of the junction unmatched. Looked up from germline, CDR1 is SGHRS and CDR2 is YFSETQ. CDR3 length equals 16 residues. In nucleotides, the CDR3 is TGCGCCAGCAGTCGGCTGACTAGCGGGAGCGTCCAGACCCAGTACTTC. Translated: CASSRLTSGSVQTQYF. Full variable domain (remainder filled in from reference TRBV5-1 and TRBJ2-5): KAGVTQTPRYLIKTRGQQVTLSCSPISGHRSVSWYQQTPGQGLQFLFEYFSETQRNKGNFPGRFSGRQFSNSRSEMNVSTLELGDSALYLCASSRLTSGSVQTQYFGPGTRLLVL.

The chain combines TRBV5-1 with TRBJ2-6, with 8 bases identical to TRBD1. The CDR3 covers 18 residues. Germline values: CDR1 SGHRS, CDR2 YFSETQ. V lost 0 bases, J lost 4 bases, and 9 bases stayed unmatched. The CDR3 coding sequence is TGCGCCAGCAGCTTGGCCGGGTCAGGGGGCACGGGGGCCAACGTCCTGACTTTC. It is translated as CASSLAGSGGTGANVLTF.